This TCR beta chain comes out of a study of blood T cell repertoires in COVID-19. Sequenced by immunoSEQ multiplex PCR; TCRdb stores in-frame clones only, minus some. The repertoire holds about 140,000 clones, with approximately 80% as singletons. The clonotype originates from a human donor in a cohort sampled during active COVID-19. The sample taken for sequencing was peripheral blood.

CDR3 sequence reads: CASSVGGSSGNTIYF. CDR3 bases: TGTGCCAGCAGCGTGGGGGGAAGCTCTGGAAACACCATATATTTT. V usage is TRBV6-5 and J usage is TRBJ1-3; D might be TRBD1 (5 bases). CDR1 and CDR2 (germline): MNHEY, SVGAGI. Trimming removed 6 bases at V and 0 bases at J, with 12 bases between. The CDR3 covers 15 residues.